This is a list of T cell receptor beta chains from one sample in a study of blood T cells in healthy people across ages. Using its own MiXCR run on the 5' RACE reads, TCRdb lists one record per CDR3 protein. The sample lists about 1.6 million distinct CDR3 sequences; about 32% were seen once. Sequencing used blood. Every receptor here comes from a woman in her 30s in good health. CDR3s include the opening cysteine and the closing phenylalanine or tryptophan. D genes are given only for firm matches. Where a row states a size, it is once, few, many or the class of an expanded clone; other rows omit it.

v_gene	d_gene	j_gene	abundance	CDR3aa	CDR3nt
TRBV12-3/TRBV12-4	NA	TRBJ2-5	few	CASSLVPAETQYF	TGTGCCAGCAGTTTAGTCCCAGCAGAGACCCAGTACTTC
TRBV20-1	NA	TRBJ2-7	few	CSASDWAPKTYEQYF	TGCAGTGCTAGTGATTGGGCCCCCAAAACGTACGAGCAGTACTTC
TRBV10-3	TRBD1	TRBJ1-1	NA	CAISEGQGMNTEAFF	TGTGCCATCAGTGAGGGACAGGGAATGAACACTGAAGCTTTCTTT
TRBV6-2/TRBV6-3	NA	TRBJ2-7	many	CASRQAPDYEQYF	TGTGCCAGCAGGCAAGCGCCGGACTACGAGCAGTACTTC
TRBV5-1	TRBD1	TRBJ2-7	NA	CASSSGGTGDEQYF	TGCGCCAGCAGCTCCGGGGGGACAGGGGACGAGCAGTACTTC
TRBV5-5	TRBD1	TRBJ1-1	many	CASSFTGGGTEAFF	TGTGCCAGCAGCTTTACAGGGGGCGGCACTGAAGCTTTCTTT
TRBV9	NA	TRBJ2-5	few	CASSSAEGEQYF	TGTGCCAGCAGCTCCGCGGAGGGTGAGCAGTACTTC
TRBV7-2	TRBD2	TRBJ2-1	many	CASSRFPAGGYNEQFF	TGTGCCAGCAGCCGATTCCCAGCGGGGGGTTACAATGAGCAGTTCTTC
TRBV6-2/TRBV6-3	NA	TRBJ2-2	NA	CATSVRGVGNTGELFF	TGTGCCACCTCGGTTCGAGGGGTGGGGAACACCGGGGAGCTGTTTTTT
TRBV27	TRBD1	TRBJ2-2	NA	CASSMGTAKSTGELFF	TGTGCCAGCAGTATGGGGACAGCGAAATCAACCGGGGAGCTGTTTTTT
TRBV10-3	NA	TRBJ2-5	many	CAISEAASWGETQYF	TGTGCCATCAGTGAAGCGGCGTCCTGGGGGGAGACCCAGTACTTC
TRBV20-1	TRBD1	TRBJ1-2	NA	CSAHGQGGNTNGYTF	TGCAGTGCTCACGGACAGGGAGGTAATACGAATGGCTACACCTTC
TRBV2	NA	TRBJ1-1	NA	CASTTGTLNTEAFF	TGTGCCAGCACAACCGGGACGCTGAACACTGAAGCTTTCTTT
TRBV30	NA	TRBJ1-2	NA	CAWSRLRGNYGYTF	TGTGCCTGGAGTCGCCTTAGGGGTAACTATGGCTACACCTTC
TRBV2	TRBD1	TRBJ1-5	NA	CASSAGQGYQPQHF	TGTGCCAGCAGCGCTGGACAGGGCTATCAGCCCCAGCATTTT
TRBV13	NA	TRBJ2-3	NA	CASSRSEFTDTQYF	TGTGCCAGCAGCCGGAGCGAATTCACAGATACGCAGTATTTT
TRBV6-4	NA	TRBJ1-5	NA	CASSDFWGQPQHF	TGTGCCAGCAGTGACTTTTGGGGTCAGCCCCAGCATTTT
TRBV9	TRBD1	TRBJ2-1	NA	CASSATGTGVNEQFF	TGTGCCAGCAGCGCCACCGGGACAGGTGTAAATGAGCAGTTCTTC
TRBV28	NA	TRBJ2-7	few	CASSLGASEPYEQYF	TGTGCCAGCAGTTTAGGGGCTAGCGAGCCCTACGAGCAGTACTTC
TRBV20-1	NA	TRBJ2-1	NA	CSARVARATPSYNEQFF	TGCAGTGCTAGAGTAGCTAGGGCGACCCCCTCCTACAATGAGCAGTTCTTC
TRBV2	TRBD1	TRBJ2-7	NA	CASSERGTGSSYERYF	TGTGCCAGCAGTGAGCGAGGGACAGGATCCTCCTACGAGCGGTACTTC
TRBV20-1	TRBD2	TRBJ2-1	few	CSARGVSGRGNEQFF	TGCAGTGCTAGAGGGGTTAGCGGGAGGGGGAATGAGCAGTTCTTC
TRBV20-1	TRBD2	TRBJ2-7	NA	CSARGPSGSSEVYEQYF	TGCAGTGCTAGAGGGCCTAGCGGGTCCTCTGAGGTCTACGAGCAGTACTTC
TRBV27	NA	TRBJ2-2	NA	CASSISRGSTGELFF	TGTGCCAGCAGTATATCTAGGGGTTCCACCGGGGAGCTGTTTTTT
TRBV20-1	NA	TRBJ1-1	NA	CSAREARRGTEAFF	TGCAGTGCTAGAGAAGCCAGAAGAGGCACTGAAGCTTTCTTT
TRBV27	NA	TRBJ2-7	few	CASAFRGAPNQYF	TGTGCCAGCGCTTTTCGGGGGGCTCCAAACCAGTACTTC
TRBV5-1	NA	TRBJ2-5	NA	CASSWTGTNQETQYF	TGCGCCAGCAGCTGGACCGGGACAAACCAAGAGACCCAGTACTTC
TRBV2	TRBD1	TRBJ2-7	NA	CASSLPGQVEEQYF	TGTGCCAGCAGCCTACCGGGACAGGTAGAGGAGCAGTACTTC
TRBV5-1	NA	TRBJ1-2	NA	CASSLTPVGYGHTF	TGCGCCAGCAGCCTTACTCCGGTGGGATATGGCCACACCTTC
TRBV4-1	NA	TRBJ2-7	NA	CASSQIGRVDYEQYF	TGCGCCAGCAGCCAAATAGGGCGGGTAGATTACGAGCAGTACTTC